This is a list of T cell receptor beta chains from one sample in a study of shared clonotypes between healthy human individuals. Data came from immunoSEQ multiplex PCR; TCRdb stores just in-frame clones and leaves some out. The sample has around 940,000 clones, approximately 76% seen once. Sequencing input: memory CD4+ T cells sorted from blood. The receptors come from a man between 18 and 35 years old in good health. Both conserved end residues are part of each CDR3. The D gene is left open where the match is weak. Not all rows give a size; the values are once, few, many and, for expanded clones, a class.

J,size,V,D,CDR3,DNA
TRBJ2-7,.,TRBV28,.,CASQGTYEQYF,TGTGCCTCACAGGGAACCTACGAGCAGTACTTC
TRBJ1-1,.,TRBV19,.,CASSVGSTEAFF,TGTGCCAGTAGTGTCGGATCCACTGAAGCTTTCTTT
TRBJ1-5,many,TRBV27,.,CASSLVWGSNQPQHF,TGTGCCAGCAGTTTAGTGTGGGGGAGCAATCAGCCCCAGCATTTT
TRBJ2-3,.,TRBV7-7,.,CASNAGALTDTQYF,TGTGCTAGCAATGCGGGGGCCCTCACAGATACGCAGTATTTT
TRBJ2-6,few,TRBV6-1,.,CASSGGGSVGANVLTF,TGTGCCAGCAGTGGCGGGGGCTCGGTTGGGGCCAACGTCCTGACTTTC
TRBJ1-5,many,TRBV19,.,CASSMRVRADSNQPQHF,TGTGCCAGTAGTATGAGGGTCAGGGCGGATAGCAATCAGCCCCAGCATTTT
TRBJ1-6,.,TRBV6-5,TRBD1,CASSYSPTGGTSPLHF,TGTGCCAGCAGTTACTCTCCGACAGGGGGGACTTCACCCCTCCACTTT
TRBJ1-1,.,TRBV2,.,CASSFRTDRSEAFF,TGTGCCAGCAGTTTCAGGACAGACCGGAGTGAAGCTTTCTTT
TRBJ1-3,few,TRBV28,TRBD1,CASSLTGGGNTIYF,TGTGCCAGCAGCCTCACAGGGGGAGGAAACACCATATATTTT
TRBJ2-1,.,TRBV5-1,TRBD1,CASSSFSSGQGRHNEQFF,TGCGCCAGCAGCTCCTTCTCGTCGGGACAGGGGAGGCACAATGAGCAGTTCTTC
TRBJ2-1,.,TRBV7-9,TRBD2,CASSHSGRAGYNEQFF,TGTGCCAGCAGCCATAGCGGGAGGGCCGGTTACAATGAGCAGTTCTTC
TRBJ2-3,.,TRBV5-8,.,CASSFRDGGNTQYF,TGTGCCAGCAGCTTCCGGGACGGCGGTAATACGCAGTATTTT
TRBJ1-1,.,TRBV11-2,.,CASSSQGWTEAFF,TGTGCCAGCAGTTCGCAGGGATGGACTGAAGCTTTCTTT
TRBJ2-5,.,TRBV20-1,.,CSASSGETQYF,TGCAGTGCCTCATCTGGGGAGACCCAGTACTTC
TRBJ1-2,.,TRBV5-4,.,CASSLVRGDYGYTF,TGTGCCAGCAGCTTGGTCCGGGGCGACTATGGCTACACCTTC
TRBJ2-1,.,TRBV15,.,CATSRGNEQFF,TGTGCCACCAGCAGGGGGAATGAGCAGTTCTTC
TRBJ1-1,.,TRBV29-1,.,CSASSGVTEAFF,TGCAGCGCTTCATCCGGTGTCACTGAAGCTTTCTTT
TRBJ2-1,.,TRBV7-2,.,CASSRAGGEQFF,TGTGCCAGCAGCCGTGCCGGGGGTGAGCAGTTCTTC
TRBJ2-1,.,TRBV27,TRBD2,CASSTSGGTYNEQFF,TGTGCCAGCAGTACTAGCGGGGGGACTTACAATGAGCAGTTCTTC
TRBJ1-1,few,TRBV7-9,.,CASSSGTENTEAFF,TGTGCCAGCAGCTCTGGGACGGAGAACACTGAAGCTTTCTTT
TRBJ1-2,.,TRBV29-1,TRBD1,CSVERQGIGYTF,TGCAGCGTTGAAAGACAGGGTATTGGCTACACCTTC
TRBJ1-2,.,TRBV6-1,TRBD1,CASSRGLNYGYTF,TGTGCCAGCAGCAGGGGGCTAAACTATGGCTACACCTTC
TRBJ2-5,few,TRBV5-1,.,CASSLRGGQETQYF,TGCGCCAGCAGCTTGCGAGGGGGCCAAGAGACCCAGTACTTC
TRBJ2-3,.,TRBV13,TRBD2,CASSRREGRDTQYF,TGTGCCAGCAGCCGCCGGGAGGGAAGAGATACGCAGTATTTT
TRBJ1-4,.,TRBV7-9,.,CASSLDVGLNEKLFF,TGTGCCAGCAGCCTCGATGTCGGACTGAATGAAAAACTGTTTTTT
TRBJ2-3,once,TRBV9,.,CASSARARGTDTQYF,TGTGCCAGCAGCGCGCGAGCGCGAGGCACAGATACGCAGTATTTT
TRBJ2-5,many,TRBV6-1,.,CASSERLAQSETQYF,TGTGCCAGCAGTGAACGCCTAGCCCAGTCAGAGACCCAGTACTTC
TRBJ2-1,.,TRBV4-2,TRBD2,CASSQVLAGNEQFF,TGTGCCAGCAGCCAAGTACTAGCGGGGAATGAGCAGTTCTTC
TRBJ2-2,few,TRBV5-1,.,CASSLRSDTGELFF,TGCGCCAGCAGCTTGAGGTCGGACACCGGGGAGCTGTTTTTT
TRBJ2-1,once,TRBV6-4,.,CASSDSPTGSLDEQFF,TGTGCCAGCAGTGACTCGCCGACGGGTAGTTTGGATGAGCAGTTCTTC
TRBJ2-3,.,TRBV5-6,TRBD2,CASSRTSTDTQYF,TGTGCCAGCAGCCGGACTAGTACAGATACGCAGTATTTT
TRBJ2-5,.,TRBV5-8,.,CASSLAKKVQETQYF,TGTGCCAGCAGCTTGGCAAAGAAGGTCCAAGAGACCCAGTACTTC
TRBJ1-5,.,TRBV6-1,TRBD1,CASKATGGAGQPQHF,TGTGCCAGCAAAGCCACAGGGGGCGCAGGGCAGCCCCAGCATTTT
TRBJ2-7,.,TRBV7-2,.,CASSPRGGTYEQYF,TGTGCCAGCAGCCCCCGGGGCGGGACCTACGAGCAGTACTTC
TRBJ1-5,.,TRBV6-6,.,CASSLQEVQPQHF,TGTGCCAGCAGTTTACAGGAGGTTCAGCCCCAGCATTTT
TRBJ2-1,.,TRBV7-9,.,CASSLYRGESYNEQFF,TGTGCCAGCAGCTTATACCGAGGGGAGTCCTACAATGAGCAGTTCTTC
TRBJ1-2,.,TRBV5-1,.,CASSLAATGVYGYTF,TGCGCCAGCAGCTTGGCCGCGACAGGAGTCTATGGCTACACCTTC
TRBJ1-2,.,TRBV12-2,.,CASRSGFIDYGYTF,TGTGCAAGTCGCTCGGGATTCATTGACTATGGCTACACCTTC
TRBJ1-1,.,TRBV6-4,.,CASSEVPGTEAFF,TGTGCCAGCAGTGAAGTCCCCGGGACGGAAGCTTTCTTT
TRBJ2-7,.,TRBV11-2,.,CASSQTGGAYEQYF,TGTGCCAGCAGCCAGACGGGGGGCGCGTACGAGCAGTACTTC
TRBJ2-1,.,TRBV5-4,TRBD2,CASSLGTSGGFNEQFF,TGTGCCAGCAGCCTGGGTACTAGCGGGGGTTTCAATGAGCAGTTCTTC
TRBJ1-2,.,TRBV5-1,.,CASSAQGGHGYTF,TGCGCCAGCAGCGCACAGGGTGGACATGGCTACACCTTC